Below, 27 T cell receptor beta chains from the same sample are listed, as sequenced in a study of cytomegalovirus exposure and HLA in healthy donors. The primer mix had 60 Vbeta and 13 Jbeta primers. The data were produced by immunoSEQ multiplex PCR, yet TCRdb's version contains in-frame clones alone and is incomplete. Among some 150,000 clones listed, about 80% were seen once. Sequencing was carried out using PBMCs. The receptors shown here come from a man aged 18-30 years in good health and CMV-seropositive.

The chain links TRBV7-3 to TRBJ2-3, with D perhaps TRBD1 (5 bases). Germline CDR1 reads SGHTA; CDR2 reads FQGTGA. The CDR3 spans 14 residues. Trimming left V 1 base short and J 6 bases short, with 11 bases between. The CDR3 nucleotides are TGTGCCAGCAGCTTAAATACGGACATCGATACGCAGTATTTT. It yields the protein CASSLNTDIDTQYF.

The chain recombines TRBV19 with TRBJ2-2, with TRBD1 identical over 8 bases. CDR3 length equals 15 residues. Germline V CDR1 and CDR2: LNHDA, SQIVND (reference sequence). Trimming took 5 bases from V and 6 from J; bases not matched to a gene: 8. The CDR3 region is CASSAGQGTSGELFF. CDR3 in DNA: TGTGCCAGTAGTGCTGGACAGGGTACGTCCGGGGAGCTGTTTTTT.

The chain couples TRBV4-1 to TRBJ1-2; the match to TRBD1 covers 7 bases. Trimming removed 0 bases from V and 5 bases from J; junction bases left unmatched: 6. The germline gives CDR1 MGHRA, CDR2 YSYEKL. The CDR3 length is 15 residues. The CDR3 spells CASSQDGQGVYGYTF. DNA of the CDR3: TGCGCCAGCAGCCAAGATGGGCAGGGGGTTTATGGCTACACCTTC.

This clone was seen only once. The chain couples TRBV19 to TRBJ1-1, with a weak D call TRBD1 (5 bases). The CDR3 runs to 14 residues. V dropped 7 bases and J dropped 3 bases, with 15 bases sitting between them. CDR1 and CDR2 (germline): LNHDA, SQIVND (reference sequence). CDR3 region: CASMGGVVDTEAFF. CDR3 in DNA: TGTGCCAGTATGGGGGGGGTCGTTGACACTGAAGCTTTCTTT.

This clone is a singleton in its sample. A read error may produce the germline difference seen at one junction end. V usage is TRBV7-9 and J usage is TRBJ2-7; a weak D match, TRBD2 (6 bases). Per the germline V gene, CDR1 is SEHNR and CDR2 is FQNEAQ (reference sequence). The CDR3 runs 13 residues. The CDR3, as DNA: TGTTCCAGCAGCTTAGGCGGGGTATACGAGCAGTACTTC. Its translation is CSSSLGGVYEQYF.

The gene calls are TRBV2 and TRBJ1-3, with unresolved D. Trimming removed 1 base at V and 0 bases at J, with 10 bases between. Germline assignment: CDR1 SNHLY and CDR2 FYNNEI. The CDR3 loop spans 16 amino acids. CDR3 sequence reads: CASSEGRPISGNTIYF. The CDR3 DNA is TGTGCCAGCAGTGAAGGGAGGCCGATCTCTGGAAACACCATATATTTT.

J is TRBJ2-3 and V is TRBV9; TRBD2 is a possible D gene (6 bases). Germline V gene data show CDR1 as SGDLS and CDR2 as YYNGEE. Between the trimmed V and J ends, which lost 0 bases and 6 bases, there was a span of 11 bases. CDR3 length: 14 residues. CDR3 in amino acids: CASSVENGRDTQYF. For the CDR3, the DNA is TGTGCCAGCAGCGTAGAAAATGGGAGGGATACGCAGTATTTT. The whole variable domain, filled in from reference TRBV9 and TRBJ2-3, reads DSGVTQTPKHLITATGQRVTLRCSPRSGDLSVYWYQQSLDQGLQFLIQYYNGEERAKGNILERFSAQQFPDLHSELNLSSLELGDSALYFCASSVENGRDTQYFGPGTRLTVL.

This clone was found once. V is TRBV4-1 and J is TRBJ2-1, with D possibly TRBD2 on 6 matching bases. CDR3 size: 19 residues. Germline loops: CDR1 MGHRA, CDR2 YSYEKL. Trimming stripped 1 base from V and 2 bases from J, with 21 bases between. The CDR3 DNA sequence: TGCGCCAGCAGCCAAGCTGCGGTAGGTGGGACTGGGGCCTACAATGAGCAGTTCTTC. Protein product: CASSQAAVGGTGAYNEQFF.

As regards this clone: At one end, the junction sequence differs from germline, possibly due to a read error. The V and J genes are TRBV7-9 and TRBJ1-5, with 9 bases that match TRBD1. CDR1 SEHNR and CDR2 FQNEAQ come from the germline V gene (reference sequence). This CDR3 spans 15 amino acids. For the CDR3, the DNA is TGTTCCAGCAGCTTCGGGACAGGGTTGTTTCAGCCCCAGCATTTT. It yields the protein CSSSFGTGLFQPQHF. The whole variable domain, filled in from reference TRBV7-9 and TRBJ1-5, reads DTGVSQNPRHKITKRGQNVTFRCDPISEHNRLYWYRQTLGQGPEFLTYFQNEAQLEKSRLLSDRFSAERPKGSFSTLEIQRTEQGDSAMYLCSSSFGTGLFQPQHFGDGTRLSIL.

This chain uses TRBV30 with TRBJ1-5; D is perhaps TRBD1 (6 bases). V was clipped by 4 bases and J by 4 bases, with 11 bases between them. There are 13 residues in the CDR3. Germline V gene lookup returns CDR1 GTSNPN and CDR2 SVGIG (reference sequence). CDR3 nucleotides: TGTGCCTGGACCGCGGGGGCGAATCAGCCCCAGCATTTT. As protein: CAWTAGANQPQHF.

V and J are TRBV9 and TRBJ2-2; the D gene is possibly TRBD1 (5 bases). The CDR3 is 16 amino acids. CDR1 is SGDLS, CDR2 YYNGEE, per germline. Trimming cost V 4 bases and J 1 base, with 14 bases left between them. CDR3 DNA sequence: TGTGCCAGCAGCCCCCGTCGGCAGGGGAACACCGGGGAGCTGTTTTTT. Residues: CASSPRRQGNTGELFF. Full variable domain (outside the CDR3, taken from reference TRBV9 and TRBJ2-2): DSGVTQTPKHLITATGQRVTLRCSPRSGDLSVYWYQQSLDQGLQFLIQYYNGEERAKGNILERFSAQQFPDLHSELNLSSLELGDSALYFCASSPRRQGNTGELFFGEGSRLTVL.

CDR3 in DNA: TGTGCCTGGAGGGCGGATGCGGAGACCCAGTACTTC. This codes for CAWRADAETQYF. J is TRBJ2-5 and V is TRBV30; D unclear. The CDR3 is made up of 12 amino acids. Trimming stripped 3 bases from V and 5 bases from J, with 10 bases between. From germline, CDR1 is GTSNPN and CDR2 SVGIG (reference sequence).

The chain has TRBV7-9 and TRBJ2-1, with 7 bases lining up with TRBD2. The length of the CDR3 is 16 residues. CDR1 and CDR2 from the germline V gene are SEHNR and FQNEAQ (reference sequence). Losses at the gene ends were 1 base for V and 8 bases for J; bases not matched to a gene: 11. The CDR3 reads CASSLVWGGSRDEQFF. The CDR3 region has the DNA TGTGCCAGCAGCTTAGTGTGGGGCGGGAGTAGGGATGAGCAGTTCTTC.

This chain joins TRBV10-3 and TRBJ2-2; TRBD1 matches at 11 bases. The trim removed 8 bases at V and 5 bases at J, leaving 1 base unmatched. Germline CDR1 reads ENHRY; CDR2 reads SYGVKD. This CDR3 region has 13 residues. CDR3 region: CAIRDRGTGELFF. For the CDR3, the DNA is TGTGCCATCCGGGACAGGGGGACCGGGGAGCTGTTTTTT.

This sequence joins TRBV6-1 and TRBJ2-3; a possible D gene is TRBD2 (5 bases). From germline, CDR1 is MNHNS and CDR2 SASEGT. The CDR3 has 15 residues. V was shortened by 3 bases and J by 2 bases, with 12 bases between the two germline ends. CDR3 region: CASSDGGPYTDTQYF. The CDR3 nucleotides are TGTGCCAGCAGTGATGGAGGACCCTACACAGATACGCAGTATTTT.

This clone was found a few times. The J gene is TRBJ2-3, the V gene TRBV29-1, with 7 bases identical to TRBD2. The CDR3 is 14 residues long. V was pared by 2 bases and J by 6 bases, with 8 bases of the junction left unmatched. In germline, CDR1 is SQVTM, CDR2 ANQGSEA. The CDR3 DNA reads TGCAGCGTTGAACGGGGGAGGGCCGGGGATACGCAGTATTTT. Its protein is CSVERGRAGDTQYF.

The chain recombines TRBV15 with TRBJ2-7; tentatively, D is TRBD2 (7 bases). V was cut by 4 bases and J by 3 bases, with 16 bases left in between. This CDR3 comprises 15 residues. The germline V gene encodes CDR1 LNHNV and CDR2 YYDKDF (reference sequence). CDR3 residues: CATSNKRDIIYEQYF. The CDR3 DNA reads TGTGCCACCAGCAACAAGCGGGACATTATCTACGAGCAGTACTTC.

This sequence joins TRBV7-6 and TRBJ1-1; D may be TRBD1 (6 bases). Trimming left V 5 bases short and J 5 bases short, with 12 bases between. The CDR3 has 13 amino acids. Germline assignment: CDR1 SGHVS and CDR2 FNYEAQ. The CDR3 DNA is TGTGCCAGCAGCCAGGGGCACGGAACTGAAGCTTTCTTT. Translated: CASSQGHGTEAFF.

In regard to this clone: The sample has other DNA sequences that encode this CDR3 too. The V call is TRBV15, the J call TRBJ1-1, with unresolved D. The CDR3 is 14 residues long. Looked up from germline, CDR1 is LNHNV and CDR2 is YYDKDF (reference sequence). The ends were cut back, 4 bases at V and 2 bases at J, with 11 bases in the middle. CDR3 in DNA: TGTGCCACCAGCAACCCAGTCCTCAACACTGAAGCTTTCTTT. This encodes CATSNPVLNTEAFF.

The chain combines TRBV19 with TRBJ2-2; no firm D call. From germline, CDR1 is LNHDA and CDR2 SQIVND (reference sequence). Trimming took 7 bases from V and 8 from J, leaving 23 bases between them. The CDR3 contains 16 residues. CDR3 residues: CASTVGRSRWPGELFF. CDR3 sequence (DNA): TGTGCCAGTACGGTTGGGCGCTCAAGATGGCCGGGGGAGCTGTTTTTT.

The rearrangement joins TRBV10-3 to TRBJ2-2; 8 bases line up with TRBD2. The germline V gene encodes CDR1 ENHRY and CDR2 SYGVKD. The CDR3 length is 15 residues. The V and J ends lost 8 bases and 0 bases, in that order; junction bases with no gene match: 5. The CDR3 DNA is TGTGCCATCGGCAGCGGGGGCACGAACACCGGGGAGCTGTTTTTT. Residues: CAIGSGGTNTGELFF.

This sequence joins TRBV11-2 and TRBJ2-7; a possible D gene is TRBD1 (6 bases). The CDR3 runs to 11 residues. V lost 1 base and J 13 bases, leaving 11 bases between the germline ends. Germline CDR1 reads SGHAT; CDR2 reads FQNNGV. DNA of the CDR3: TGTGCCAGCAGCTTAGGGACAGTAACCTACTTC. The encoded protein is CASSLGTVTYF.

This CDR3 reads CASSSGISNSPLHF. CDR3 in DNA: TGTGCCAGTTCCTCCGGGATTTCTAATTCACCCCTCCACTTT. This chain links TRBV5-6 with TRBJ1-6; no firm D call. The V and J ends lost 8 bases and 6 bases respectively, with 15 bases between them. The CDR3 is 14 residues long. From germline, CDR1 is SGHDT and CDR2 YYEEEE.

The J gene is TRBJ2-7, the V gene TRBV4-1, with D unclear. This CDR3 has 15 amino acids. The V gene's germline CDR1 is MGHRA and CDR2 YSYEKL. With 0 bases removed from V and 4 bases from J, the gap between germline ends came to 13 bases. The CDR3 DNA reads TGCGCCAGCAGCCAAGAGCAGGCCAACTCTTACGAGCAGTACTTC. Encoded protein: CASSQEQANSYEQYF.

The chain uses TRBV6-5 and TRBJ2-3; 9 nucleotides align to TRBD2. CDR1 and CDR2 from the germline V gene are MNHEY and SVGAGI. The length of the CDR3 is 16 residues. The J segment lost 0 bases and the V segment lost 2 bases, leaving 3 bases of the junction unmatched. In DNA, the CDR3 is TGTGCCAGCAGTTACATCAGCGGGAGGAGCACAGATACGCAGTATTTT. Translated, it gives CASSYISGRSTDTQYF.

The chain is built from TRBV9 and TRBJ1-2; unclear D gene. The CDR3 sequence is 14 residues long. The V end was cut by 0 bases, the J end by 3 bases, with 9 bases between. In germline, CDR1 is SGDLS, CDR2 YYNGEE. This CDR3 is CASSVALADYGYTF. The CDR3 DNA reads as TGTGCCAGCAGCGTAGCTCTGGCGGACTATGGCTACACCTTC. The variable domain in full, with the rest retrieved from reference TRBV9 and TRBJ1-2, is DSGVTQTPKHLITATGQRVTLRCSPRSGDLSVYWYQQSLDQGLQFLIQYYNGEERAKGNILERFSAQQFPDLHSELNLSSLELGDSALYFCASSVALADYGYTFGSGTRLTVV.

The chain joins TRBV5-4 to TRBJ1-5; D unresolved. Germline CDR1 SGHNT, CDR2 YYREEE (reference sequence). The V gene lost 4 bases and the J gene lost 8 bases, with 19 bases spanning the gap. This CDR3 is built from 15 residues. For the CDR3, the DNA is TGTGCCAGCAGCCCGGACCCGACTAGGGCGGAGCCCCAGCATTTT. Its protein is CASSPDPTRAEPQHF.